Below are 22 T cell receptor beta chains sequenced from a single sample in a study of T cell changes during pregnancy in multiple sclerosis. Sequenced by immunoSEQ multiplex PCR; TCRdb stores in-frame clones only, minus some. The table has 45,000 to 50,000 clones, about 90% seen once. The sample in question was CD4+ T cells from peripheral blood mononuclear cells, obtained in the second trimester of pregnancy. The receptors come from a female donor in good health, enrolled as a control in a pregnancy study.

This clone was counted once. In DNA, the CDR3 is TGTGCCAGCAGCTTAGACGGACTAGCTACAGATACGCAGTATTTT. Translated, it gives CASSLDGLATDTQYF. The rearrangement uses TRBV11-2 and TRBJ2-3, with 8 positions matching TRBD2. Germline V CDR1 and CDR2: SGHAT, FQNNGV. This CDR3 region has 15 residues. Trimming at V came to 0 bases and at J to 3 bases, leaving 2 bases not matched to a gene.

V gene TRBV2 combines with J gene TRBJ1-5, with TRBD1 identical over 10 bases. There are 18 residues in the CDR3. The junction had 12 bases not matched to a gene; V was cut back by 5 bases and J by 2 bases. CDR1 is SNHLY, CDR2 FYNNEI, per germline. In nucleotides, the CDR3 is TGTGCCAGCAGTTTCGCTTCGACAGGGGGCAGTGGCAATCAGCCCCAGCATTTT. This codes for CASSFASTGGSGNQPQHF. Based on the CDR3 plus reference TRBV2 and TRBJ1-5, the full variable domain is EPEVTQTPSHQVTQMGQEVILRCVPISNHLYFYWYRQILGQKVEFLVSFYNNEISEKSEIFDDQFSVERPDGSNFTLKIRSTKLEDSAMYFCASSFASTGGSGNQPQHFGDGTRLSIL.

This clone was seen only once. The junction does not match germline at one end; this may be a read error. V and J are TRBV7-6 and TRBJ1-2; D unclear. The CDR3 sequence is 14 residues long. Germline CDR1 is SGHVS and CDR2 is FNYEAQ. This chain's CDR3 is CASSLASGEGFFFF. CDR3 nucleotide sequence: TGTGCCAGCAGCTTAGCCTCCGGGGAGGGCTTCTTCTTCTTC.

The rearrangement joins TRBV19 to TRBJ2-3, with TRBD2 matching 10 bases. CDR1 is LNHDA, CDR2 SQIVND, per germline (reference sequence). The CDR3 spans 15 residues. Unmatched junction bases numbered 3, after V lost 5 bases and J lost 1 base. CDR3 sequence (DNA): TGTGCCAGTAGTGGGCTAGCGGGGGGCACAGATACGCAGTATTTT. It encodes CASSGLAGGTDTQYF. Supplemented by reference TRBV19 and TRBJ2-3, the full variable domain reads DGGITQSPKYLFRKEGQNVTLSCEQNLNHDAMYWYRQDPGQGLRLIYYSQIVNDFQKGDIAEGYSVSREKKESFPLTVTSAQKNPTAFYLCASSGLAGGTDTQYFGPGTRLTVL.

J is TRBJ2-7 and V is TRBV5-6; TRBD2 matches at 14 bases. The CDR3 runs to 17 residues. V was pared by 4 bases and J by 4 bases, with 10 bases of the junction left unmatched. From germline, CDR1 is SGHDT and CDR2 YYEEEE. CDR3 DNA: TGTGCCAGCAGCCCGACTAGCGGGGGGGCCGGTCGTTACGAGCAGTACTTC. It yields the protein CASSPTSGGAGRYEQYF.

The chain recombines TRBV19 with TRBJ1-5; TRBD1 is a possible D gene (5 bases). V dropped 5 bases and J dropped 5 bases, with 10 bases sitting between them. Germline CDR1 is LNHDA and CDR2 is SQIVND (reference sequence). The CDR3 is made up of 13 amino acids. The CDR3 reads CASSQGRDQPQHF. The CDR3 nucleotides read TGTGCCAGTAGTCAGGGTAGGGATCAGCCCCAGCATTTT.

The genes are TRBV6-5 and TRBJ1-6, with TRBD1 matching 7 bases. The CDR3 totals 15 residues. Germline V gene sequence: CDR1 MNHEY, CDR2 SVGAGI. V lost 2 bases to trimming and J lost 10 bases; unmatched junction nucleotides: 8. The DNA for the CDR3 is TGTGCCAGCAGTTACCAGAACAGGGGTCTATCACCCCTCCACTTT. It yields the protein CASSYQNRGLSPLHF.

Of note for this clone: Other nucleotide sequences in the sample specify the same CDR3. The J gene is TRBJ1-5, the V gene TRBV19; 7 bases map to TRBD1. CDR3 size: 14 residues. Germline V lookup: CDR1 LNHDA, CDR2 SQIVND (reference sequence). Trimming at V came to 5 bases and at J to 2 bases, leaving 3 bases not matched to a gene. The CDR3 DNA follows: TGTGCCAGTAGTCCAGGGGGTCGCAATCAGCCCCAGCATTTT. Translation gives CASSPGGRNQPQHF. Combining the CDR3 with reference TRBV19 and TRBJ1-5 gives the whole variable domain DGGITQSPKYLFRKEGQNVTLSCEQNLNHDAMYWYRQDPGQGLRLIYYSQIVNDFQKGDIAEGYSVSREKKESFPLTVTSAQKNPTAFYLCASSPGGRNQPQHFGDGTRLSIL.

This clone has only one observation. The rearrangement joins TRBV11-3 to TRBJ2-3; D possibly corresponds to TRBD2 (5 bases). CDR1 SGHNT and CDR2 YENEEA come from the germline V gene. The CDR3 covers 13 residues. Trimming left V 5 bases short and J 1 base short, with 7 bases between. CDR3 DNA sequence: TGTGCCAGCAGCCGGGAAGGCACAGATACGCAGTATTTT. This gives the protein CASSREGTDTQYF. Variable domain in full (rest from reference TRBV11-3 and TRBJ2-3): EAGVVQSPRYKIIEKKQPVAFWCNPISGHNTLYWYLQNLGQGPELLIRYENEEAVDDSQLPKDRFSAERLKGVDSTLKIQPAELGDSAVYLCASSREGTDTQYFGPGTRLTVL.

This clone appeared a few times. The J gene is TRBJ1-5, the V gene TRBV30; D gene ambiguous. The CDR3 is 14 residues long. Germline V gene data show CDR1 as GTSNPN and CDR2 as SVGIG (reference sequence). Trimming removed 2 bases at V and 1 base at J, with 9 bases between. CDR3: CAWSLGTSNQPQHF. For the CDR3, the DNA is TGTGCCTGGAGTTTGGGCACGAGCAATCAGCCCCAGCATTTT. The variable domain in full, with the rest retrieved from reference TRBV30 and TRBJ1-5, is SQTIHQWPATLVQPVGSPLSLECTVEGTSNPNLYWYRQAAGRGLQLLFYSVGIGQISSEVPQNLSASRPQDRQFILSSKKLLLSDSGFYLCAWSLGTSNQPQHFGDGTRLSIL.

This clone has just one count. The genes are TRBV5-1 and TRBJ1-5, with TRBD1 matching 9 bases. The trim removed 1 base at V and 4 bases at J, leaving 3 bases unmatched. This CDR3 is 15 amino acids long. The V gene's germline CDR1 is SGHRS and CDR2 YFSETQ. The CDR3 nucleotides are TGCGCCAGCAGCTTGAGCGGGACAGGGAATCAGCCCCAGCATTTT. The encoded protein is CASSLSGTGNQPQHF.

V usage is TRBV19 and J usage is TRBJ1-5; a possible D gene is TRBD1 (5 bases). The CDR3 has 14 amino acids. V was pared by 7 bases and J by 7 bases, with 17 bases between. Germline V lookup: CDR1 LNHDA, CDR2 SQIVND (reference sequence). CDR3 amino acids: CASTQTERNQPQHF. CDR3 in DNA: TGTGCCAGTACCCAGACAGAGAGGAACCAGCCCCAGCATTTT.

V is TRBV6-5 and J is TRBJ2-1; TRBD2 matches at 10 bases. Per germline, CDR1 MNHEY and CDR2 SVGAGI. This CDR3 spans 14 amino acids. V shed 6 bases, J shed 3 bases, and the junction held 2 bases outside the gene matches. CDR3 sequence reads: CASRASGGYNEQFF. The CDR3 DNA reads TGTGCCAGCAGAGCTAGCGGGGGCTACAATGAGCAGTTCTTC.

CDR3 sequence: CASRLGGTNEKLFF. For the CDR3, the DNA is TGCGCCAGCAGGTTAGGAGGGACTAATGAAAAACTGTTTTTT. J is TRBJ1-4 and V is TRBV5-1; D gene unclear. Trimming removed 5 bases from V and 2 bases from J, with 10 bases in between. The CDR3 has 14 residues. Germline CDR1 SGHRS, CDR2 YFSETQ.

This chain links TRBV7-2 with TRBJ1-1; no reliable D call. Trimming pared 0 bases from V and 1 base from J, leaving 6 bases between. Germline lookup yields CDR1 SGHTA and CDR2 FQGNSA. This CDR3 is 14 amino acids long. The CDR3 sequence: CASSLAEGNTEAFF. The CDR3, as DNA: TGTGCCAGCAGCTTAGCGGAGGGGAACACTGAAGCTTTCTTT.

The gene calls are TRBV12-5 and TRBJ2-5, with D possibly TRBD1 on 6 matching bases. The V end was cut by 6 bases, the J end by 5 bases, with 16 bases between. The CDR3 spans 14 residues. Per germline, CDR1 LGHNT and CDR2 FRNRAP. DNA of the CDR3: TGTGCTAGTGGCCGACAGGCCTTGGGGGAGACCCAGTACTTC. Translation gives CASGRQALGETQYF.

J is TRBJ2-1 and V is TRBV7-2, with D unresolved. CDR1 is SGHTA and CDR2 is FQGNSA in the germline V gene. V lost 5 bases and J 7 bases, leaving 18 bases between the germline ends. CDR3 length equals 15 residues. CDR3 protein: CASSPPSPNSNEQFF. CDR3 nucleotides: TGTGCCAGCAGCCCCCCCTCCCCGAACTCGAATGAGCAGTTCTTC.

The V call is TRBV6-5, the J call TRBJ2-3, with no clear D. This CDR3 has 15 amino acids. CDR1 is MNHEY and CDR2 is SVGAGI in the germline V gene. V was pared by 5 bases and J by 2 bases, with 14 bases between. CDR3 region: CASSPMRKDTDTQYF. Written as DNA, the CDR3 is TGTGCCAGCAGTCCCATGCGGAAAGACACAGATACGCAGTATTTT.

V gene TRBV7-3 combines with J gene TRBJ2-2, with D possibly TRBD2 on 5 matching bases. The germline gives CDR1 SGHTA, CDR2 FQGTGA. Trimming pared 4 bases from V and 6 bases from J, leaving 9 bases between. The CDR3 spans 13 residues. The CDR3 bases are TGTGCCAGCAGCTCCCTGGGAGCCGGGGAGCTGTTTTTT. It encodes CASSSLGAGELFF.

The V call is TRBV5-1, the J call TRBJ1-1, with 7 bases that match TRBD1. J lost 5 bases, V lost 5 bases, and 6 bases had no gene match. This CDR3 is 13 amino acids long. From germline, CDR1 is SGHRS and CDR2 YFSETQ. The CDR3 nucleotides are TGCGCCAGCAGAGTGACAGGGCTAACTGAAGCTTTCTTT. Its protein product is CASRVTGLTEAFF.

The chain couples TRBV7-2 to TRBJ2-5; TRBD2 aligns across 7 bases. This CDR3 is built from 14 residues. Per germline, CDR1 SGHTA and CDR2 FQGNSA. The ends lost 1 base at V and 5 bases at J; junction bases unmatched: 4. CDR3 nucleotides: TGTGCCAGCAGCTTAGAAGCGGGGCGGGAGACCCAGTACTTC. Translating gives CASSLEAGRETQYF.

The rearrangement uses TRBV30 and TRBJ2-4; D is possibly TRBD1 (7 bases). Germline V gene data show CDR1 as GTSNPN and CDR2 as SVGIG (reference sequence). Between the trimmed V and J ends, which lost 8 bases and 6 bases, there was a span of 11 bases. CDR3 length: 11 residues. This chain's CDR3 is CAPGGLNIQYF. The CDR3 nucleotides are TGTGCCCCAGGGGGGCTAAACATTCAGTACTTC.